The 2 T cell receptor beta chains listed next were all sequenced from one sample in a study of T-cell memory formation after mild COVID-19. TCRdb ran MiXCR on the 5' RACE reads and lists one entry per CDR3 protein. This sample has more than 80,000 distinct CDR3 sequences, with about an eighth found just once. Sequenced input: PBMCs or a T cell subset sorted from them (not recorded which). These receptors all come from an adult woman who had mild COVID-19 (a few samples of this study predate the infection). Cell type and time point are not known.

The chain combines TRBV15 with TRBJ2-3, with 7 bases matching TRBD2. The CDR3 sequence is 15 residues long. Unmatched junction bases numbered 5, after V lost 1 base and J lost 4 bases. Germline CDR1 LNHNV, CDR2 YYDKDF (reference sequence). The CDR3 bases are TGTGCCACCAGCAGAGGAGCTGGGAGGGCAGATACGCAGTATTTT. This gives the protein CATSRGAGRADTQYF.

This clonotype was observed a few times. DNA of the CDR3: TGTGCCAGCAGCTTCTCAGGGATTAGCAATCAGCCCCAGCATTTT. Translated: CASSFSGISNQPQHF. The chain is built from TRBV7-9 and TRBJ1-5, with D maybe TRBD1 (5 bases). V lost 3 bases to trimming and J lost 0 bases, with 9 bases between them. The CDR3 has 15 amino acids. Per germline, CDR1 SEHNR and CDR2 FQNEAQ (reference sequence).